This paragraph covers one TCR beta chain sequence. Its target is not known. A much larger clone differs from this one at a single base, so this may be a read error. This CDR3 has 13 residues. Germline CDR1 and CDR2: DFQATT and SNEGSKA (reference sequence). Sequencing involved patients with CD8+CD57+ cell expansion previously shown by flow cytometry. TCR beta VDJ and CDR3 profiles were obtained from a genomic DNA template. TCRdb called the reads again in MiXCR, with one record for every CDR3 protein. The sample gives just over 450,000 distinct CDR3 sequences, roughly 34% of which show up once; nearly 0.85% is in the top ten. These data are taken from a study of CD8+CD57+ T cells in acquired aplastic anemia. As for the study in general: Recorded DNA amounts for sorted CD4+ and CD8+ cells had an average of 3.2 ug.

Findings and caveats of the study: Common to patients and controls were 25 to 30 CD8+ CDR3 sequences. Patients and controls were not found to differ significantly in CD8+ Simpson's diversity.

This sequence was found in a human donor with aplastic anemia. V and J are TRBV20-1 and TRBJ2-7; D is perhaps TRBD1 or TRBD2 (7 bases each). Sequencing was performed on sorted CD4+, CD8+, or CD8+CD57+ T cells (not recorded which) from PBMCs. CDR3 in amino acids: CSAGGGGFYEQCF. As DNA, the CDR3 is TGCAGTGCAGGGGGAGGGGGCTTCTACGAGCAGTGCTTC.